The 32 T cell receptor beta chains listed next were all sequenced from one sample in a study of HIV-infected patients and healthy controls. Reverse transcription used approximately 500 ng RNA and constant-region primers for alpha and beta. Each of the alpha and beta chains got its own library through chain-specific third strand synthesis with indices. TCRdb re-analysed the 5' RACE reads in MiXCR, keeping a single row per CDR3 protein. This table holds 4,000 to 4,500 distinct CDR3 sequences, roughly 13% found once. The repertoire came from unfractionated whole blood and reflected all unsorted peripheral T cells. The sample consisted of blood, taken before antiretroviral therapy. The source is an adult with HIV infection.

This clonotype ranks as medium-sized. The chain is built from TRBV15 and TRBJ2-1; perhaps TRBD2 as D (5 bases). This CDR3 region has 15 residues. Germline assignment: CDR1 LNHNV and CDR2 YYDKDF (reference sequence). The V and J ends lost 0 bases and 4 bases respectively, with 10 bases between them. In DNA form, the CDR3 reads TGTGCCACCAGCAGAGAGGGGAGTAATTACAATGAGCAGTTCTTC. It encodes CATSREGSNYNEQFF.

The genes are TRBV7-2 and TRBJ1-2; D is unclear. The CDR3 runs 13 residues. Germline V lookup: CDR1 SGHTA, CDR2 FQGNSA. Deletions cut 4 bases from V and 4 bases from J, with 10 bases between. CDR3 residues: CASSSSGTYGYTF. The CDR3 DNA is TGTGCCAGCAGCTCCTCAGGAACCTATGGCTACACCTTC. Using reference TRBV7-2 and TRBJ1-2 for the parts outside the CDR3, the full variable domain is GAGVSQSPSNKVTEKGKDVELRCDPISGHTALYWYRQSLGQGLEFLIYFQGNSAPDKSGLPSDRFSAERTGGSVSTLTIQRTQQEDSAVYLCASSSSGTYGYTFGSGTRLTVV.

By sample fraction, this clonotype is medium-sized. The chain uses TRBV5-1 and TRBJ2-7, with TRBD2 identical over 13 bases. Trimming took 0 bases from V and 3 from J; bases not matched to a gene: 9. Per germline, CDR1 SGHRS and CDR2 YFSETQ. The CDR3 sequence is 18 residues long. The DNA for the CDR3 is TGCGCCAGCAGCTTGGGTACTAGCGGGAGGGCCTCGGGCTACGAGCAGTACTTC. Amino acids: CASSLGTSGRASGYEQYF.

This clonotype ranks as medium-sized. The J gene is TRBJ2-1, the V gene TRBV5-1; D might be TRBD2 (6 bases). The germline V gene encodes CDR1 SGHRS and CDR2 YFSETQ. The CDR3 has 15 amino acids. Deletions cut 1 base from V and 7 bases from J, with 15 bases between. The CDR3 coding sequence is TGCGCCAGCAGCTTGCCTAGCGAAAGTCGGAATGAGCAGTTCTTC. It encodes CASSLPSESRNEQFF.

This clonotype counts as medium-sized (0.01 to 0.1%). This chain uses TRBV4-1 with TRBJ1-5; D might be TRBD1 (5 bases). Trimming removed 0 bases at V and 9 bases at J, with 15 bases between. Germline assignment: CDR1 MGHRA and CDR2 YSYEKL. This CDR3 comprises 15 residues. DNA of the CDR3: TGCGCCAGCAGCCAAGATGCGGGGGGACCTTCGCCCCAGCATTTT. Amino acids: CASSQDAGGPSPQHF.

This clonotype was recorded many times. Since the CDR3 does not end with the conserved phenylalanine or tryptophan, this likely comes from a read error. The DNA is omitted, as the CDR3 cannot be located on it reliably, and the CDR3 follows TCRdb's listing. The V gene is TRBV14, the J gene TRBJ2-3; the table's D gene call, TRBD2, was not cross checked with the DNA. CDR1 and CDR2 from the germline V gene are SGHDN and FVKESK. The CDR3 comprises 10 residues, both ends counted. CDR3 in amino acids: CASSHQTSGL.

This clonotype was seen a handful of times. The chain employs TRBV5-5 and TRBJ2-3; 9 positions agree with TRBD2. Per the germline V gene, CDR1 is SGHKS and CDR2 is YYEKEE (reference sequence). This CDR3 has 16 amino acids. V gave up 4 bases and J gave up 2 bases; unmatched junction bases: 8. CDR3 in DNA: TGTGCCAGCAGCGCGGGGGCGGGAGGGCCCACAGATACGCAGTATTTT. Translated: CASSAGAGGPTDTQYF.

CDR3 region: CSVTGTATCELFF. The CDR3 DNA follows: TGCAGCGTGACGGGGACAGCCACCTGTGAGCTGTTTTTT. V is TRBV29-1 and J is TRBJ2-2, with 7 bases aligning to TRBD1. The CDR3 loop spans 13 amino acids. V shed 6 bases, J shed 11 bases, and the junction held 12 bases outside the gene matches. Germline V gives CDR1 SQVTM, CDR2 ANQGSEA.

By sample share, this clonotype is medium-sized. The genes are TRBV3-1 and TRBJ1-6; D is perhaps TRBD1 (5 bases). CDR3 length: 18 amino acids. Per the germline V gene, CDR1 is LGHDT and CDR2 is YNNKEL (reference sequence). Trimming took off 0 bases at V and 4 bases at J, with 16 bases between the two ends. The CDR3 reads CASSQDGNRRSYNSPLHF. The DNA for the CDR3 is TGTGCCAGCAGCCAAGATGGGAACAGGAGATCTTATAATTCACCCCTCCACTTT.

This clonotype is labeled as medium-sized. The rearrangement joins TRBV6-2 or TRBV6-3 to TRBJ2-2; TRBD1 matches at 9 bases. The germline V gene has CDR1 MNHEY and CDR2 SVGEGT. This CDR3 has 15 residues. The CDR3 DNA follows: TGTGCTTCTGCCGAGGACAGGGGTAACACCGGGGAGCTGTTTTTT. Protein product: CASAEDRGNTGELFF.

This clonotype is labeled as medium-sized. This chain joins TRBV7-2 and TRBJ1-6; D is uncertain. CDR3 length: 13 amino acids. Trimming took 1 base from V and 7 from J, leaving 5 bases between them. CDR1 and CDR2 from the germline V gene are SGHTA and FQGNSA. CDR3 bases: TGTGCCAGCAGCTTAGACGTCAATTCACCCCTCCACTTT. It specifies CASSLDVNSPLHF.

This clonotype appeared once. This clone may be a read error of a much larger clone one base away. This sequence joins TRBV19 and TRBJ2-7; weak D call: TRBD1 (6 bases). Germline loops: CDR1 LNHDA, CDR2 SQIVND (reference sequence). Trimming stripped 3 bases from V and 6 bases from J, with 12 bases between. This CDR3 is built from 13 residues. CDR3 DNA: TGTGCCAGTAGTATCACCACAGGGCCCGAGCAGTACTTC. As protein: CASSITTGPEQYF.

This chain joins TRBV10-3 and TRBJ1-5; D ambiguous. Germline V gene lookup returns CDR1 ENHRY and CDR2 SYGVKD. This CDR3 is 13 amino acids long. The V end was cut by 0 bases, the J end by 5 bases, with 5 bases between. CDR3 loop: CAISESKDQPQHF. DNA for the CDR3: TGTGCCATCAGTGAGTCGAAGGATCAGCCCCAGCATTTT.

This clonotype counts as medium-sized. This chain connects TRBV27 to TRBJ2-7; 9 nucleotides line up with TRBD1. The junction had 2 bases not matched to a gene; V was cut back by 6 bases and J by 2 bases. The CDR3 contains 13 residues. CDR1 is MNHEY, CDR2 SMNVEV, per germline (reference sequence). The chain's CDR3 is CASSRQGAYEQYF. The CDR3 DNA is TGTGCCAGCAGCCGACAGGGGGCCTACGAGCAGTACTTC.

To note about this clonotype: One end of the junction is discordant with germline, which a read error may explain. The chain carries TRBV5-5 and TRBJ2-1; tentative D call: TRBD2 (5 bases). Germline-derived CDR1 and CDR2 are SGHKS and YYEKEE (reference sequence). The CDR3 sequence is 17 residues long. This CDR3 is CSSSFFPMSWENNDQFF. CDR3 nucleotides: TGTTCCAGCAGCTTCTTCCCAATGTCGTGGGAGAACAATGATCAGTTCTTC.

Relative to its sample, this clonotype is medium-sized. The V and J genes are TRBV14 and TRBJ2-7; D is possibly TRBD1 (6 bases). V was trimmed by 5 bases and J by 0 bases, leaving 11 bases between them. The germline V gene encodes CDR1 SGHDN and CDR2 FVKESK. The CDR3 runs 14 residues. CDR3 bases: TGTGCCAGCAGCGGAGGACAGAGCTCCTACGAGCAGTACTTC. The encoded protein is CASSGGQSSYEQYF.

This clonotype has a handful of counts. The chain links TRBV12-3 or TRBV12-4 to TRBJ2-7; TRBD2 aligns across 7 bases. V gave up 2 bases and J gave up 0 bases; unmatched junction bases: 4. This CDR3 is 15 amino acids long. The CDR3 bases are TGTGCCAGCAGTTTAAAGCGGGGAAGCTCCTACGAGCAGTACTTC. This sequence encodes CASSLKRGSSYEQYF.

This clonotype was found many times. Written as DNA, the CDR3 is TGTGCCAGCCAATTGACAGGGGAAAGCACTGAAGCTTTCTTT. Protein: CASQLTGESTEAFF. This sequence joins TRBV6-4 and TRBJ1-1, with 8 bases fitting TRBD1. CDR3 size: 14 residues. Germline assignment: CDR1 MRHNA and CDR2 SNTAGT. V trimming: 8 bases; J trimming: 4 bases; junction bases outside the gene matches: 9.

This clonotype has a count of ten or more. The V call is TRBV6-6, the J call TRBJ1-1, with D perhaps matching TRBD1 (6 bases). There are 16 residues in the CDR3. Deletions cut 5 bases from V and 6 bases from J, with 22 bases between. CDR1 is MNHNY and CDR2 is SVGAGI in the germline V gene (reference sequence). Here the CDR3 DNA reads TGTGCCAGCAGTGACCCATCGTTCAGGGGTGGGGCTGAAGCTTTCTTT. It specifies CASSDPSFRGGAEAFF.

This clonotype was counted ten times or more. The CDR3 protein is CASTGSNTGELFF. Here the CDR3 DNA reads TGCGCCAGCACCGGGTCAAACACCGGGGAGCTGTTTTTT. The J gene is TRBJ2-2, the V gene TRBV5-1; D unresolved. Germline CDR1 is SGHRS and CDR2 is YFSETQ. This CDR3 is built from 13 residues. The V and J ends lost 6 bases and 2 bases respectively, with 8 bases between them.

This clonotype counts as medium-sized. In nucleotides, the CDR3 is TGCGCCAGCAGCTTGTCCCAGGCCTACGAGCAGTACTTC. The encoded protein is CASSLSQAYEQYF. The rearrangement links TRBV5-1 to TRBJ2-7; the D is unclear. The V end was cut by 1 base, the J end by 2 bases, with 7 bases between. This CDR3 is 13 amino acids long. Germline assignment: CDR1 SGHRS and CDR2 YFSETQ.

As to this clonotype: This may stem from a read error, because a much larger clone lies one nucleotide away. CDR3 residues: CSVQGDPSTEAFF. In nucleotides, the CDR3 is TGCAGCGTACAGGGGGACCCATCGACTGAAGCTTTCTTT. The rearrangement joins TRBV29-1 to TRBJ1-1; 8 bases agree with TRBD1. CDR3 length equals 13 residues. V lost 6 bases to trimming and J lost 5 bases; unmatched junction nucleotides: 8. Per the germline V gene, CDR1 is SQVTM and CDR2 is ANQGSEA.

This clonotype was seen many times. This chain links TRBV7-9 with TRBJ1-1; D not resolved. CDR3 length: 13 amino acids. Germline V gene lookup returns CDR1 SEHNR and CDR2 FQNEAQ (reference sequence). V lost 1 base, J lost 0 bases, and 3 bases lay in between. The CDR3 reads CASSLVVNTEAFF. The CDR3 nucleotides are TGTGCCAGCAGCTTAGTCGTGAACACTGAAGCTTTCTTT.

By share, this clonotype counts as medium-sized (0.01 to 0.1%). The V and J genes are TRBV2 and TRBJ2-1; TRBD2 is a possible D gene (6 bases). The ends were cut back, 11 bases at V and 6 bases at J, with 14 bases in the middle. CDR3 length: 12 residues. Germline-derived CDR1 and CDR2 are SNHLY and FYNNEI. CDR3 loop: CAQDGLLNEQFF. The CDR3 DNA reads as TGTGCCCAGGACGGACTACTCAATGAGCAGTTCTTC.

By its share, this clonotype is medium-sized (0.01 to 0.1%). The chain joins TRBV7-8 to TRBJ2-7; TRBD2 matches at 11 bases. This CDR3 is 15 amino acids long. J lost 5 bases, V lost 5 bases, and 8 bases had no gene match. CDR1 is SGHVS, CDR2 FQNEAQ, per germline. Written as DNA, the CDR3 is TGTGCCAGCAGCGCCACTAGCGGGAGTATCCACGAGCAGTACTTC. Protein: CASSATSGSIHEQYF.

There are many counts of this clonotype. The rearrangement uses TRBV29-1 and TRBJ1-2, with 10 positions matching TRBD1. The CDR3 consists of 14 residues. With 2 bases clipped from V and 8 bases from J, the junction kept 8 bases outside the gene matches. Germline V gives CDR1 SQVTM, CDR2 ANQGSEA. CDR3 DNA: TGCAGCGTTGAAACCCGACAGGGGGCGGTAGGCTACACCTTC. Its translation: CSVETRQGAVGYTF.

Sample share makes this clonotype medium-sized. The chain links TRBV7-8 to TRBJ1-1; D is undetermined. The CDR3 is 13 residues long. Germline V lookup: CDR1 SGHVS, CDR2 FQNEAQ. Trimming pared 6 bases from V and 0 bases from J, leaving 8 bases between. The CDR3 sequence: CASSPGLNTEAFF. The CDR3 bases are TGTGCCAGCAGTCCTGGCTTGAACACTGAAGCTTTCTTT.

By proportion, this clonotype is medium-sized. V usage is TRBV7-9 and J usage is TRBJ1-3, with a weak D call TRBD1 (6 bases). There are 17 residues in the CDR3. Per the germline V gene, CDR1 is SEHNR and CDR2 is FQNEAQ (reference sequence). With 4 bases removed from V and 0 bases from J, the gap between germline ends came to 16 bases. The CDR3 nucleotides are TGTGCCAGCAGCTATCAAGGACAGCAGCCCTCTGGAAACACCATATATTTT. It specifies CASSYQGQQPSGNTIYF.

By share, this clonotype ranks as medium-sized. The chain is built from TRBV2 and TRBJ1-5; the match to TRBD1 covers 8 bases. V shed 0 bases and J 0 bases; nucleotides not matched to a gene: 19. There are 22 residues in the CDR3. Germline V gives CDR1 SNHLY, CDR2 FYNNEI. The CDR3: CASSEARFFMDREGYSNQPQHF. CDR3 in DNA: TGTGCCAGCAGTGAAGCGCGTTTTTTTATGGACAGGGAGGGCTATAGCAATCAGCCCCAGCATTTT. Variable domain in full (rest from reference TRBV2 and TRBJ1-5): EPEVTQTPSHQVTQMGQEVILRCVPISNHLYFYWYRQILGQKVEFLVSFYNNEISEKSEIFDDQFSVERPDGSNFTLKIRSTKLEDSAMYFCASSEARFFMDREGYSNQPQHFGDGTRLSIL.

This clonotype was picked up a small number of times. This chain joins TRBV5-1 and TRBJ2-7, with unresolved D. This CDR3 is built from 13 residues. Germline V gene lookup returns CDR1 SGHRS and CDR2 YFSETQ. V was pared by 4 bases and J by 5 bases, with 13 bases between. CDR3 sequence: CASSVGSSDEQYF. The CDR3 nucleotides read TGCGCCAGCAGCGTCGGGTCTTCCGACGAGCAGTACTTC.

As for this clonotype: A much larger clone lies one base from this, so it may be a read error. This rearrangement joins TRBV6-2 or TRBV6-3 to TRBJ1-5; D remains ambiguous. The germline CDR1 and CDR2 sequences are MNHEY and SVGEGT. The CDR3 contains 13 residues. CDR3 sequence: CAISYSRDQPQHF. In DNA form, the CDR3 reads TGTGCCATCAGTTACTCGAGAGATCAGCCCCAGCATTTT.

This clonotype is medium-sized (0.01 to 0.1%) by share. The chain is built from TRBV6-1 and TRBJ2-7; unclear D gene. From germline, CDR1 is MNHNS and CDR2 SASEGT. There are 14 residues in the CDR3. The ends were cut back, 2 bases at V and 1 base at J, with 9 bases in the middle. Here the CDR3 DNA reads TGTGCCAGCAGTGAACAGTACATTTCCTACGAGCAGTACTTC. Translating gives CASSEQYISYEQYF.